One sample yielded the 27 T cell receptor beta chains listed below, sequenced in a study of blood T cell repertoires in COVID-19. Generated by immunoSEQ multiplex PCR, the TCRdb table keeps only in-frame clones and is missing some. The sample contains roughly 92,000 clones, around nine tenths of which appear only once. The sequenced sample was peripheral blood. These receptors originate from a woman older than 75 with acute or convalescent COVID-19.

This clone was detected a few times. The rearrangement links TRBV30 to TRBJ1-1; maybe TRBD1 (6 bases). Looked up from germline, CDR1 is GTSNPN and CDR2 is SVGIG (reference sequence). There are 11 residues in the CDR3. V lost 7 bases to trimming and J lost 4 bases, with 10 bases between them. The CDR3 nucleotides read TGTGCCTCAACAGGGCCCACTGAAGCTTTCTTT. Its protein is CASTGPTEAFF.

The chain is built from TRBV5-1 and TRBJ2-3; 9 positions agree with TRBD1. The germline gives CDR1 SGHRS, CDR2 YFSETQ. This CDR3 is 13 amino acids long. V shed 7 bases, J shed 3 bases, and the junction held 3 bases outside the gene matches. The CDR3 sequence is CASVGQGTDTQYF. For the CDR3, the DNA is TGCGCCAGCGTTGGACAGGGGACAGATACGCAGTATTTT.

The chain uses TRBV9 and TRBJ2-2; 11 bases match TRBD2. Trimming cost V 4 bases and J 5 bases; bases outside gene matches: 4. The CDR3 extends over 15 amino acids. From germline, CDR1 is SGDLS and CDR2 YYNGEE. CDR3 residues: CASSTSGGGTGELFF. CDR3 sequence (DNA): TGTGCCAGCAGCACTAGCGGGGGCGGGACCGGGGAGCTGTTTTTT.

The chain has TRBV9 and TRBJ1-6; 7 bases match TRBD1. This CDR3 comprises 15 residues. Germline V gene sequence: CDR1 SGDLS, CDR2 YYNGEE. The V segment lost 0 bases and the J segment 7 bases; nucleotides outside the gene matches: 4. The CDR3 bases are TGTGCCAGCAGCGTAGGGGACAGTCGGAATTCACCCCTCCACTTT. It specifies CASSVGDSRNSPLHF.

The chain links TRBV4-2 to TRBJ2-1, with D unresolved. The CDR3 runs to 14 residues. The V gene lost 0 bases and the J gene lost 3 bases, with 6 bases spanning the gap. Germline CDR1 LGHNA, CDR2 YNFKEQ. CDR3 protein: CASSQERLYNEQFF. CDR3 in DNA: TGTGCCAGCAGCCAAGAAAGACTCTACAATGAGCAGTTCTTC.

The rearrangement links TRBV6-5 to TRBJ1-6, with 9 nucleotides matching TRBD1. The germline gives CDR1 MNHEY, CDR2 SVGAGI. The CDR3 is 12 amino acids. After removal of 8 bases from V and 7 bases from J, the junction contained 0 bases not matched to a gene. For the CDR3, the DNA is TGTGCCAGCGGACAGGGGAATTCACCCCTCCACTTT. Translated: CASGQGNSPLHF.

This clone was observed a few times. This sequence joins TRBV9 and TRBJ1-1; TRBD1 matches at 7 bases. This CDR3 region has 14 residues. The J segment lost 0 bases and the V segment lost 4 bases, leaving 3 bases of the junction unmatched. The germline V gene has CDR1 SGDLS and CDR2 YYNGEE. CDR3 in amino acids: CASSKTGLNTEAFF. CDR3 in DNA: TGTGCCAGCAGCAAGACAGGGCTGAACACTGAAGCTTTCTTT.

The CDR3 protein is CASSPTGTGNTEAFF. CDR3 nucleotides: TGTGCCAGCAGCCCGACCGGGACAGGGAACACTGAAGCTTTCTTT. The chain employs TRBV9 and TRBJ1-1, with 8 nucleotides matching TRBD1. From germline, CDR1 is SGDLS and CDR2 YYNGEE. J was trimmed by 1 base and V by 4 bases; bases with no gene match: 6. The length of the CDR3 is 15 residues.

The chain links TRBV12-5 to TRBJ1-1, with D hard to call. The CDR3 is 16 residues long. Germline CDR1 LGHNT, CDR2 FRNRAP. Trimming removed 0 bases at V and 7 bases at J, with 18 bases between. CDR3 residues: CASGLVHGRQMGEAFF. The CDR3 nucleotides are TGTGCTAGTGGTTTGGTTCACGGGAGGCAAATGGGTGAAGCTTTCTTT.

V and J are TRBV29-1 and TRBJ2-7; D is uncertain. CDR3 length: 12 residues. CDR1 is SQVTM and CDR2 is ANQGSEA in the germline V gene. Trimming removed 7 bases from V and 7 bases from J, with 17 bases in between. CDR3 DNA: TGCAGCGCGATCGGGTCAACGAGGGAGCAGTACTTC. Translation gives CSAIGSTREQYF.

In its sample, this clone was seen once. The chain couples TRBV5-6 to TRBJ2-7, with TRBD1 identical over 7 bases. The germline gives CDR1 SGHDT, CDR2 YYEEEE. V dropped 2 bases and J dropped 1; count of bases not matched to a gene: 3. The CDR3 covers 14 residues. CDR3 in amino acids: CASSLRGPSYEQYF. The CDR3, as DNA: TGTGCCAGCAGCTTAAGGGGGCCGTCCTACGAGCAGTACTTC. Full variable domain (rest looked up from reference TRBV5-6 and TRBJ2-7): DAGVTQSPTHLIKTRGQQVTLRCSPKSGHDTVSWYQQALGQGPQFIFQYYEEEERQRGNFPDRFSGHQFPNYSSELNVNALLLGDSALYLCASSLRGPSYEQYFGPGTRLTVT.

The genes are TRBV6-5 and TRBJ1-1; 10 bases agree with TRBD1. This CDR3 region has 15 residues. V lost 6 bases to trimming and J lost 1 base; unmatched junction nucleotides: 5. CDR1 is MNHEY, CDR2 SVGAGI, per germline. The chain's CDR3 is CASSGRDRGNTEAFF. The CDR3 DNA is TGTGCCAGCAGCGGACGGGACAGGGGGAACACTGAAGCTTTCTTT.

This rearrangement joins TRBV18 to TRBJ1-6, with D tentatively TRBD1 (5 bases). The CDR3 length is 15 residues. The germline V gene encodes CDR1 KGHSH and CDR2 LQKENI. V lost 8 bases and J lost 7, with 18 bases in between. Written as DNA, the CDR3 is TGTGCCAGCGCGGGTGGCGGGGGAGGAAATTCACCCCTCCACTTT. It specifies CASAGGGGGNSPLHF.

This chain uses TRBV4-1 with TRBJ2-6; D unclear. This CDR3 contains 16 residues. V was cut by 0 bases and J by 4 bases, with 10 bases left in between. Per germline, CDR1 MGHRA and CDR2 YSYEKL. This chain's CDR3 is CASSQDWSVGANVLTF. As DNA, the CDR3 is TGCGCCAGCAGCCAAGATTGGAGTGTAGGGGCCAACGTCCTGACTTTC.

The rearrangement uses TRBV3-1 (or the pseudogene TRBV3-2) and TRBJ2-7, with a tentative D call TRBD2 (6 bases). Trimming cost V 6 bases and J 0 bases, with 12 bases left between them. The CDR3 contains 14 residues. CDR1 and CDR2 from the germline V gene are LGHDT and YNNKEL (reference sequence). The CDR3 DNA reads as TGTGCCAGCAGTCAATGGGGACTCTCCTACGAGCAGTACTTC. Translated: CASSQWGLSYEQYF.

The chain combines TRBV19 with TRBJ1-3, with a weak D call TRBD1 (5 bases). V lost 7 bases, J lost 3 bases, and 13 bases lay in between. The germline gives CDR1 LNHDA, CDR2 SQIVND (reference sequence). This CDR3 is built from 14 residues. Written as DNA, the CDR3 is TGTGCCAGTACGAGGGACTCCATTGGAAACACCATATATTTT. Its protein product is CASTRDSIGNTIYF.

The rearrangement links TRBV27 to TRBJ2-7, with 11 bases aligning to TRBD2. The V and J ends lost 5 bases and 2 bases, in that order; junction bases with no gene match: 2. CDR3 length: 14 residues. Germline assignment: CDR1 MNHEY and CDR2 SMNVEV (reference sequence). The CDR3 here is CASSIAGGPYEQYF. CDR3 DNA sequence: TGTGCCAGCAGTATAGCGGGAGGGCCCTACGAGCAGTACTTC.

The V gene is TRBV7-2, the J gene TRBJ2-7, with D possibly matching TRBD2 (6 bases). In germline, CDR1 is SGHTA, CDR2 FQGNSA. This CDR3 is built from 13 residues. V lost 6 bases to trimming and J lost 3 bases, with 12 bases between them. The CDR3, as DNA: TGTGCCAGCAGTGTGGGACTGGGCTACGAGCAGTACTTC. It yields the protein CASSVGLGYEQYF.

The chain joins TRBV15 to TRBJ2-7; TRBD1 is a possible D gene (6 bases). Germline V gene data show CDR1 as LNHNV and CDR2 as YYDKDF (reference sequence). Trimming stripped 1 base from V and 3 bases from J, with 10 bases between. The CDR3 extends over 14 amino acids. CDR3 in amino acids: CATSRAARGYEQYF. The CDR3 region has the DNA TGTGCCACCAGCAGAGCTGCCAGGGGCTACGAGCAGTACTTC.

The V gene is TRBV18, the J gene TRBJ1-4; D is ambiguous. This CDR3 is built from 14 residues. Looked up from germline, CDR1 is KGHSH and CDR2 is LQKENI. V was cut by 9 bases and J by 0 bases, with 11 bases left in between. CDR3 amino acids: CASRPRATNEKLFF. The CDR3 nucleotides are TGTGCCAGTCGCCCGAGGGCAACTAATGAAAAACTGTTTTTT.

V is TRBV27 and J is TRBJ2-5; 7 bases line up with TRBD2. V gave up 5 bases and J gave up 6 bases; unmatched junction bases: 3. The V gene's germline CDR1 is MNHEY and CDR2 SMNVEV (reference sequence). The CDR3 extends over 12 amino acids. Here the CDR3 DNA reads TGTGCCAGCAGTGGCGGGGGAAAGACCCAGTACTTC. It codes for CASSGGGKTQYF.

The chain has TRBV19 and TRBJ2-2; 7 bases align to TRBD1. The CDR3 sequence is 16 residues long. After removal of 5 bases from V and 0 bases from J, the junction contained 6 bases not matched to a gene. The germline V gene has CDR1 LNHDA and CDR2 SQIVND (reference sequence). The CDR3 here is CASSPFGTANTGELFF. CDR3 coding DNA: TGTGCCAGTAGTCCTTTCGGGACAGCGAACACCGGGGAGCTGTTTTTT.

J is TRBJ2-6 and V is TRBV7-3, with 7 bases identical to TRBD2. Germline V lookup: CDR1 SGHTA, CDR2 FQGTGA. Unmatched junction bases numbered 8, after V lost 5 bases and J lost 1 base. The CDR3 sequence is 17 residues long. The CDR3 DNA follows: TGTGCCAGCAGCCTCCGGGACGGGGGGTCTGGGGCCAACGTCCTGACTTTC. It codes for CASSLRDGGSGANVLTF. Supplemented by reference TRBV7-3 and TRBJ2-6, the full variable domain reads GAGVSQTPSNKVTEKGKYVELRCDPISGHTALYWYRQSLGQGPEFLIYFQGTGAADDSGLPNDRFFAVRPEGSVSTLKIQRTERGDSAVYLCASSLRDGGSGANVLTFGAGSRLTVL.

The gene calls are TRBV6-5 and TRBJ2-3; a possible D gene is TRBD1 (5 bases). Trimming removed 4 bases from V and 2 bases from J, with 7 bases in between. The germline gives CDR1 MNHEY, CDR2 SVGAGI. This CDR3 comprises 13 residues. The CDR3, as DNA: TGTGCCAGCAGTTCGACAGTCACAGATACGCAGTATTTT. Encoded protein: CASSSTVTDTQYF.

The V and J genes are TRBV30 and TRBJ1-2; D remains ambiguous. This CDR3 comprises 14 residues. Germline CDR1 GTSNPN, CDR2 SVGIG (reference sequence). Trimming took 0 bases from V and 2 from J, leaving 10 bases between them. In nucleotides, the CDR3 is TGTGCCTGGAGTGTTTCCAGGTCGAACTATGGCTACACCTTC. Translated, it gives CAWSVSRSNYGYTF.

The chain couples TRBV5-4 to TRBJ2-6; D call uncertain. V was pared by 4 bases and J by 0 bases, with 14 bases between. Per germline, CDR1 SGHNT and CDR2 YYREEE (reference sequence). The CDR3 has 17 amino acids. The CDR3 here is CASSLAPVNSGANVLTF. CDR3 DNA sequence: TGTGCCAGCAGCCTGGCCCCAGTCAACTCTGGGGCCAACGTCCTGACTTTC.

V gene TRBV30 combines with J gene TRBJ2-1; D unresolved. There are 11 residues in the CDR3. With 2 bases removed from V and 9 bases from J, the gap between germline ends came to 8 bases. The V gene's germline CDR1 is GTSNPN and CDR2 SVGIG (reference sequence). CDR3 amino acids: CAWSRSGEQFF. The CDR3 nucleotides read TGTGCCTGGAGTAGGTCGGGTGAGCAGTTCTTC.